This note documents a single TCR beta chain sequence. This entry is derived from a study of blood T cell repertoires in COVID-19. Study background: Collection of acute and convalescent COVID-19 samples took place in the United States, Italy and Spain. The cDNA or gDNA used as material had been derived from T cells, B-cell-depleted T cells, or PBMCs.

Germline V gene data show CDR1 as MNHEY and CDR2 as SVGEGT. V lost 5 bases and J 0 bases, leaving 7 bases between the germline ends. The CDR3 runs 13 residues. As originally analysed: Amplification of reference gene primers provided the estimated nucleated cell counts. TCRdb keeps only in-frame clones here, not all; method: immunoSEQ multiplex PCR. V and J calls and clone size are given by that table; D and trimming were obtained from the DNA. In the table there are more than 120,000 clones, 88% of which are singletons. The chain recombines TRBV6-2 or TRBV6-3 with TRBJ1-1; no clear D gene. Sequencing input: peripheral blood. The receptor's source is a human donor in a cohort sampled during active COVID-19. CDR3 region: CASSRGLNTEAFF. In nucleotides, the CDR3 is TGTGCCAGCAGTAGAGGTCTGAACACTGAAGCTTTCTTT.